The 15 T cell receptor beta chains below all came from one sample that was sequenced in a study of T cell repertoires in cytomegalovirus infection. Via MiXCR, TCRdb re-called the reads, giving one row per CDR3 protein. Of 450,000 to 600,000 distinct CDR3 sequences listed, approximately 10% are singletons. The sequenced sample consisted of PBMCs. Source of these receptors: a human donor in good health (CMV status not recorded). Some clones in this sample may be carry-over from other donors' samples.

This clonotype has at least ten counts. The chain links TRBV7-7 to TRBJ2-2; TRBD1 might be the D (7 bases). The CDR3 spans 13 residues. Germline CDR1 reads SSHAT; CDR2 reads FNYEAQ (reference sequence). V was trimmed by 5 bases and J by 9 bases, leaving 13 bases between them. CDR3: CASSTQGGRELFF. Here the CDR3 DNA reads TGTGCCAGCAGCACTCAGGGGGGTCGGGAGCTGTTTTTT.

This clonotype was seen only a few times. This chain joins TRBV5-1 and TRBJ2-3, with unresolved D. The germline gives CDR1 SGHRS, CDR2 YFSETQ. V shed 4 bases and J shed 3 bases, with 15 bases lying between them. The CDR3 is 15 residues long. Here the CDR3 DNA reads TGCGCCAGCAGCCGCGGACCCGCCCAAACAGATACGCAGTATTTT. This encodes CASSRGPAQTDTQYF.

The table lists this clonotype with many counts. The chain recombines TRBV7-2 with TRBJ1-1, with 7 bases aligning to TRBD1. The germline V gene encodes CDR1 SGHTA and CDR2 FQGNSA. The junction had 12 bases not matched to a gene; V was cut back by 5 bases and J by 9 bases. The CDR3 has 14 residues. In DNA form, the CDR3 reads TGTGCCAGCAGCCCCCGACAGGGTGGCCCTAAAGCTTTCTTT. This translates into CASSPRQGGPKAFF.

This clonotype has a count of ten or more. The rearrangement links TRBV27 to TRBJ1-2; D possibly corresponds to TRBD1 (5 bases). The V gene's germline CDR1 is MNHEY and CDR2 SMNVEV (reference sequence). The V end lost 8 bases, the J end lost 3 bases, and 13 bases lay between the germline ends. The CDR3 runs to 13 residues. The CDR3 nucleotides read TGTGCCAGCCTAGGCACGGGGCACTATGGCTACACCTTC. Translating gives CASLGTGHYGYTF.

In its sample, this clonotype was seen many times. V is TRBV7-2 and J is TRBJ1-6, with 7 bases identical to TRBD1. Germline CDR1 is SGHTA and CDR2 is FQGNSA. Trimming at V came to 5 bases and at J to 7 bases, leaving 8 bases not matched to a gene. The CDR3 sequence is 15 residues long. The CDR3 spells CASSTGTVYNSPLHF. The DNA for the CDR3 is TGTGCCAGCAGCACCGGGACAGTCTACAATTCACCCCTCCACTTT.

The chain employs TRBV20-1 and TRBJ1-1; TRBD1 might be the D (6 bases). V dropped 5 bases and J dropped 3 bases, with 10 bases sitting between them. The CDR3 loop spans 12 amino acids. Germline assignment: CDR1 DFQATT and CDR2 SNEGSKA (reference sequence). The CDR3 reads CSALQGYTEAFF. CDR3 DNA: TGCAGTGCTCTTCAGGGGTACACTGAAGCTTTCTTT.

Many counts were recorded for this clonotype. The chain combines TRBV9 with TRBJ1-1; tentatively, D is TRBD1 (5 bases). The length of the CDR3 is 16 residues. CDR1 and CDR2 from the germline V gene are SGDLS and YYNGEE. V lost 3 bases, J lost 1 base, and 16 bases lay in between. The CDR3 loop reads CASSAQPGLSNTEAFF. The CDR3 nucleotides read TGTGCCAGCAGCGCCCAGCCGGGACTTTCGAACACTGAAGCTTTCTTT. The full variable domain, with the rest looked up from reference TRBV9 and TRBJ1-1, is DSGVTQTPKHLITATGQRVTLRCSPRSGDLSVYWYQQSLDQGLQFLIQYYNGEERAKGNILERFSAQQFPDLHSELNLSSLELGDSALYFCASSAQPGLSNTEAFFGQGTRLTVV.

This clonotype has ten or more counts. Here the CDR3 reads CASSFKAGDTDTQYF. DNA of the CDR3: TGTGCCAGCAGCTTTAAAGCGGGGGACACAGATACGCAGTATTTT. The gene calls are TRBV7-8 and TRBJ2-3; TRBD2 matches 8 bases. This CDR3 spans 15 amino acids. The germline gives CDR1 SGHVS, CDR2 FQNEAQ. V was clipped by 3 bases and J by 2 bases; unmatched bases: 4.

This clonotype has a count of ten or more. V and J are TRBV12-3 or TRBV12-4 and TRBJ1-2; the match to TRBD1 covers 9 bases. After removal of 4 bases from V and 7 bases from J, the junction contained 7 bases not matched to a gene. The CDR3 loop spans 14 amino acids. CDR3 in DNA: TGTGCCAGCAGTTCCCGGACAGGGGCCTCTGGCTACACCTTC. Translated: CASSSRTGASGYTF.

This sequence joins TRBV20-1 and TRBJ2-3, with TRBD2 matching over 10 bases. Germline V CDR1 and CDR2: DFQATT, SNEGSKA (reference sequence). This CDR3 is built from 18 residues. Losses at the gene ends were 6 bases for V and 8 bases for J; bases not matched to a gene: 23. For the CDR3, the DNA is TGCAGTGCGCCCCGGGACACCGTTTCTAGCGGGAGAGGGGTTACGCAGTATTTT. This encodes CSAPRDTVSSGRGVTQYF.

The V call is TRBV29-1, the J call TRBJ2-1, with TRBD2 matching 11 bases. Germline assignment: CDR1 SQVTM and CDR2 ANQGSEA. Germline trimming cut 6 bases from V and 9 bases from J; bases unmatched to any gene: 7. This CDR3 spans 13 amino acids. CDR3 residues: CSVRLLAGVEQFF. DNA for the CDR3: TGCAGCGTACGACTACTAGCGGGAGTTGAGCAGTTCTTC.

Ten or more counts support this clonotype. The rearrangement links TRBV28 to TRBJ1-1, with TRBD1 matching over 7 bases. The germline gives CDR1 MDHEN, CDR2 SYDVKM. V shed 6 bases, J shed 1 base, and the junction held 5 bases outside the gene matches. This CDR3 is built from 14 residues. CDR3 coding DNA: TGTGCCAGCAGAACTGACAGGGAGAACACTGAAGCTTTCTTT. Translated: CASRTDRENTEAFF.

This clonotype was observed at least ten times. The chain joins TRBV4-2 to TRBJ1-5; D might be TRBD1 (5 bases). Germline V gene lookup returns CDR1 LGHNA and CDR2 YNFKEQ. The CDR3 consists of 15 residues. The V and J ends lost 0 bases and 6 bases respectively, with 12 bases between them. CDR3 protein: CASSQEWGGGQPQHF. CDR3 DNA sequence: TGTGCCAGCAGCCAAGAGTGGGGGGGGGGTCAGCCCCAGCATTTT.

This clonotype was seen at least ten times. V gene TRBV28 combines with J gene TRBJ2-7; 11 bases agree with TRBD2. J lost 4 bases, V lost 5 bases, and 28 bases had no gene match. Germline-derived CDR1 and CDR2 are MDHEN and SYDVKM. The CDR3 has 22 residues. CDR3 coding DNA: TGTGCCAGCAGTGAGGGGTGGGACAGTTATGGACTAGCGGGTGGCCGTCTTTACGAGCAGTACTTC. Translated: CASSEGWDSYGLAGGRLYEQYF.

J is TRBJ2-1 and V is TRBV19; D is uncertain. Germline assignment: CDR1 LNHDA and CDR2 SQIVND (reference sequence). V gave up 4 bases and J gave up 4 bases, with 14 bases separating them. CDR3 length equals 15 residues. In DNA, the CDR3 is TGTGCCAGTAGTACTGAGAATTCTGTATACAATGAGCAGTTCTTC. Translating it yields CASSTENSVYNEQFF.